This TCR beta chain is drawn from a study of human T cells and chemical hapten exposure. Time point reported: patch test 1, 2 weeks after DPC sensitization. Regarding treatment: therapeutic diphenylcyclopropenone sensitization with weekly scalp DPC. TCRdb processed the RACE reads anew with MiXCR; each CDR3 protein has one entry. Of approximately 49,000 distinct CDR3 sequences detected, around 9% appear once; the ten largest clones hold around 4%. This material consisted of whole blood, taken in connection with sensitization to the hapten diphenylcyclopropenone (DPC). The clonotype comes from a woman aged 45-65 years with alopecia areata. Some clones in this sample may be carry-over from other donors' samples.

CDR3 region: CSVVRVQGPGETQYF. DNA for the CDR3: TGCAGCGTTGTACGTGTGCAGGGCCCTGGAGAGACCCAGTACTTC. The V gene is TRBV29-1, the J gene TRBJ2-5; TRBD1 might be the D (5 bases). Germline V gene data show CDR1 as SQVTM and CDR2 as ANQGSEA. This CDR3 has 15 amino acids. V was pared by 4 bases and J by 4 bases, with 19 bases between.